The 8 T cell receptor beta chains presented below share a single source sample, sequenced in a study of T-cell memory formation after mild COVID-19. TCRdb redid the calling of the 5' RACE reads with MiXCR, one entry per CDR3 protein. The sample lists roughly 410,000 distinct CDR3 sequences; about 24% were seen once. Sequencing used PBMCs or a T cell subset sorted from them (not recorded which). The receptors shown here come from an adult woman who had mild COVID-19 (a few samples of this study predate the infection). Cell type and time point are not known.

This chain links TRBV7-9 with TRBJ1-2, with D possibly being TRBD1 (5 bases). The CDR3 consists of 18 residues. Trimming took 4 bases from V and 8 from J, leaving 29 bases between them. Looked up from germline, CDR1 is SEHNR and CDR2 is FQNEAQ (reference sequence). The CDR3 protein is CASSSLRASRGPSGGYTF. CDR3 in DNA: TGTGCCAGCAGCTCCCTGAGGGCTTCGCGGGGACCCAGCGGGGGCTACACCTTC. The variable domain in full, with the rest retrieved from reference TRBV7-9 and TRBJ1-2, is DTGVSQNPRHKITKRGQNVTFRCDPISEHNRLYWYRQTLGQGPEFLTYFQNEAQLEKSRLLSDRFSAERPKGSFSTLEIQRTEQGDSAMYLCASSSLRASRGPSGGYTFGSGTRLTVV.

This clonotype was observed a few times. The junction and the germline gene differ at one end; a read error may be behind it. CDR3 region: CASNEQGNAGELFF. The CDR3 DNA sequence: TGTGCCAGCAACGAACAGGGGAACGCCGGGGAGCTGTTTTTT. The chain carries TRBV18 and TRBJ2-2; 7 bases line up with TRBD1. Germline CDR1 KGHSH, CDR2 LQKENI. This CDR3 region has 14 residues.

In DNA form, the CDR3 reads TGTGCCAGCAGCACAGTGCAGCCTGGAAACACCATATATTTT. Residues: CASSTVQPGNTIYF. This sequence joins TRBV12-3 or TRBV12-4 and TRBJ1-3; unclear D gene. This CDR3 region has 14 residues. The V end lost 6 bases, the J end lost 2 bases, and 11 bases lay between the germline ends.

The rearrangement joins TRBV7-9 to TRBJ1-2; 8 bases match TRBD1. V was pared by 4 bases and J by 8 bases, with 15 bases of the junction left unmatched. CDR1 is SEHNR, CDR2 FQNEAQ, per germline (reference sequence). The CDR3 is made up of 16 amino acids. DNA of the CDR3: TGTGCCAGCAGCTCCACTCCGACAGGGGCCGGGGGAGGCTACACCTTC. It translates to CASSSTPTGAGGGYTF. The full variable domain, in which reference TRBV7-9 and TRBJ1-2 provide the parts outside the CDR3, is DTGVSQNPRHKITKRGQNVTFRCDPISEHNRLYWYRQTLGQGPEFLTYFQNEAQLEKSRLLSDRFSAERPKGSFSTLEIQRTEQGDSAMYLCASSSTPTGAGGGYTFGSGTRLTVV.

The chain links TRBV7-6 to TRBJ2-7; D is uncertain. The CDR3 is 13 residues long. Per the germline V gene, CDR1 is SGHVS and CDR2 is FNYEAQ. The V end lost 0 bases, the J end lost 6 bases, and 9 bases lay between the germline ends. CDR3 amino acids: CASSLADVREQYF. The CDR3 DNA is TGTGCCAGCAGCTTAGCGGACGTGCGCGAGCAGTACTTC.

Here the CDR3 DNA reads TGTGCCAGCAGCTTAGGCGCATTGGATACGCAGTATTTT. This translates into CASSLGALDTQYF. The chain carries TRBV7-3 and TRBJ2-3; D unresolved. The V gene lost 2 bases and the J gene lost 6 bases, with 9 bases spanning the gap. The CDR3 sequence is 13 residues long. Per germline, CDR1 SGHTA and CDR2 FQGTGA. Full variable domain (remainder filled in from reference TRBV7-3 and TRBJ2-3): GAGVSQTPSNKVTEKGKYVELRCDPISGHTALYWYRQSLGQGPEFLIYFQGTGAADDSGLPNDRFFAVRPEGSVSTLKIQRTERGDSAVYLCASSLGALDTQYFGPGTRLTVL.

In this sample, this clonotype turned up a few times. The V and J genes are TRBV5-1 and TRBJ2-7; D possibly matches TRBD1 or TRBD2 (5 bases each). The germline V gene has CDR1 SGHRS and CDR2 YFSETQ. Deletions cut 4 bases from V and 3 bases from J, with 17 bases between. CDR3 size: 15 residues. The CDR3 DNA sequence: TGCGCCAGCAGCAAGGATGGGGGTTCCTTCTACGAGCAGTACTTC. Its protein is CASSKDGGSFYEQYF.

This clonotype was recorded a few times. CDR3 bases: TGTGCCAGCTCCCGGGATTCGAATGAAAAACTGTTTTTT. Its protein product is CASSRDSNEKLFF. This chain links TRBV18 with TRBJ1-4; D gene uncertain. The germline V and J ends were trimmed by 6 bases and 5 bases, with 10 bases remaining between them. There are 13 residues in the CDR3. CDR1 is KGHSH and CDR2 is LQKENI in the germline V gene.